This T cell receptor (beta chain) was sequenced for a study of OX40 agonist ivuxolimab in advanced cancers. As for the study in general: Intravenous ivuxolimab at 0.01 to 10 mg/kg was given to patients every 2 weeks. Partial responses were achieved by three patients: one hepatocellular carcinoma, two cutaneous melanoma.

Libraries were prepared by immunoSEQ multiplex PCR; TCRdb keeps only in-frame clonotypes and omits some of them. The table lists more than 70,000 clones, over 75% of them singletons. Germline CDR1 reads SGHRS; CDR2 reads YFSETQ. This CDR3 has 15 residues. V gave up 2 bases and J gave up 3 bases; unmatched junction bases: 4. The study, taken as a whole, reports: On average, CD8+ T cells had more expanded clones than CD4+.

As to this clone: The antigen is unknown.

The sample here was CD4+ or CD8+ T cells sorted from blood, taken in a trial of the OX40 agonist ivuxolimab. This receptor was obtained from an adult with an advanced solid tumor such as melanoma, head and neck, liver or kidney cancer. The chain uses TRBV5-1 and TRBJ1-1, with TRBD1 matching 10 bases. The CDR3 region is CASSFPGTGDTEAFF. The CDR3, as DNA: TGCGCCAGCAGCTTCCCAGGGACAGGGGACACTGAAGCTTTCTTT.